This section outlines one T cell receptor beta chain sequence together with its context. The sample holds many counts of this clonotype. Its antigen has not been determined. Base qualities are missing; no much larger clone stands one base away. To prepare the library, 5' RACE was applied. This sample was sequenced with a NextSeq 500. To correct for sequencing error and PCR bias, the TCR library protocol tagged individual cDNA molecules with unique molecular identifiers. TCR alpha and beta chains were both sequenced, and the abundances of alpha and beta sequences in each sample were closely correlated with each other. Processing in the source paper ran as follows. Decombinator V4 was used to perform V gene, J gene and CDR3 annotation of TCR sequences. TCRs were defined as expanded if a significant change between any two time points was detected under a Poisson model with p below 0.0001. TCR abundances were normalised to the total number of TCRs sequenced per sample and were expressed as counts per million. MAIT TCRs were defined by TRAV1-2 paired with TRAJ12, TRAJ20 or TRAJ33, and iNKT TCRs by TRAV10 paired with TRAJ18. VDJdb, accessed on 1 November 2021, was searched for TCRs annotated for CMV, EBV and SARS-CoV-2, and TCRs annotated for more than one antigen were excluded. TCRdb ran its own pipeline on the public reads, namely fastp trimming at Q25 and MiXCR clone calling, and kept in-frame beta chains. Under each unique CDR3 protein, matching rows form one entry showing the most common genes and DNA. For this entry, the V and J calls and clone size follow TCRdb and not the study's own pipeline. This sample holds 55,000 to 70,000 distinct CDR3 sequences; less than 5% were observed only once. Of the sample, under 6.5% is held by the ten largest clones.

These data come from a study of early T cells in non-severe SARS-CoV-2 infection (dated by TCRdb to the early 2020s). Background on the whole study: TCR sequencing used bulk RNA from unsorted whole blood, so alpha and beta chains could not be paired.

The research as a whole found: Matching against VDJdb was skewed toward anti-spike CD8 responses, likely underestimated virus-specific expansions, and missed private and CD4 specificities.

Including the terminal cysteine and phenylalanine, the CDR3 comprises 18 residues. Only the CDR3 part of the read is kept: 54 bases, read in frame from the first base. The trim is 8 bases for V and 2 bases for J, with a gap of 25 bases between the germline ends. Based on the germline V gene (reference sequence), the CDR1 and CDR2 sequences are MNHEY and SMNVEV. This was a case-control study nested in a cohort of healthcare workers in London, UK, who had nasopharyngeal swab PCR tests and blood samples taken every week. Healthcare workers were enrolled in the week of the UK lockdown, from 23 to 31 March 2020, and were followed every week for up to 16 weeks.

The chain is encoded by TRBV27 joined to TRBJ1-5; the D region possibly corresponds to TRBD1 (6 bases align). What was sequenced was whole blood. The source of this sequence is an adult who was a healthcare worker with PCR-confirmed SARS-CoV-2 infection or an uninfected control (not recorded which). This receptor has the CDR3 CASPGPSGQRKGNQPQHF. The sequenced DNA: TGTGCCAGCCCGGGGCCGAGCGGACAGCGCAAGGGCAATCAGCCCCAGCATTTT.